The entry that follows covers one TCR beta chain sequence. What it binds is unknown. A read error may produce the germline difference seen at one junction end. The data were taken from a study of post-analysis software for immune sequencing data. Whole-study context: The disease courses spanned relapsing-remitting, secondary progressive and progressive-relapsing forms of multiple sclerosis.

CDR1 DFQATT and CDR2 SNEGSKA come from the germline V gene (reference sequence). This CDR3 is 15 amino acids long. Built from TCR beta cDNA, the libraries had unique molecular identifiers in them. Each sample of about 0.9 to 10 million input T cells yielded roughly 500,000 cDNA molecules, so each molecule approximated one T cell. Each CDR3 protein is one row after TCRdb ran MiXCR on the PCR reads. The profile shows 750,000 to 900,000 distinct CDR3 sequences, under 60% of them singletons. Study results and limitations: Comparison with controls showed significantly lower normalized Chao1 diversity in multiple sclerosis patients. Compared with controls, patients had more of about 5 TRBV segments, including TRBV5-6, TRBV5-1 and TRBV20-1.

The chain has TRBV20-1 and TRBJ1-1, with a possible D match to TRBD1 (6 bases). The specimen was blood. The receptor was isolated from a girl aged 10 to 17 with multiple sclerosis. The CDR3 protein is CGAEGVRRMNTEAFF. In DNA, the CDR3 is TGCGGTGCTGAGGGGGTCAGGAGGATGAACACTGAAGCTTTCTTT.